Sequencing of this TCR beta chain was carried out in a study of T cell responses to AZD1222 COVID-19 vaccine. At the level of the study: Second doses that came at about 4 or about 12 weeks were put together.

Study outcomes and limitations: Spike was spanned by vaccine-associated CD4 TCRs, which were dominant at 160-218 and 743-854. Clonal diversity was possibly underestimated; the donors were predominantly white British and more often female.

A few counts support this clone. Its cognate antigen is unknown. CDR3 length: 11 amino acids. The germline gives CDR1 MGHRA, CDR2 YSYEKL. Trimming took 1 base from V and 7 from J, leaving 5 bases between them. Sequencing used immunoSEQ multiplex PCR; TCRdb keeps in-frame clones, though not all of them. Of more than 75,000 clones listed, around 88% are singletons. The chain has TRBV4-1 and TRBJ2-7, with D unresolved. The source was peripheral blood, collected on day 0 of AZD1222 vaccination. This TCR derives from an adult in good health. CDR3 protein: CASSQGWEQYF. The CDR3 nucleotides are TGCGCCAGCAGCCAAGGGTGGGAGCAGTACTTC.